A selection of T cell receptor beta chains follows, all from one sample in a study of blood T cell repertoires in COVID-19. The protocol was immunoSEQ multiplex PCR, while the TCRdb copy is restricted to in-frame clones and leaves out a portion. The sample consists of 270,000 or so clones, 89% of them appearing once. The sequenced material came from peripheral blood. Source of these receptors: a woman aged 35 to 49 who had recovered from COVID-19. The CDR3 runs from the conserved cysteine through the conserved F or W. The D gene is left open where the match is weak. Where a row states a size, it is once, few, many or the class of an expanded clone; other rows omit it.

d_gene,j_gene,v_gene,abundance,CDR3nt,CDR3aa
TRBD2,TRBJ2-2,TRBV28,.,TGTGCCAGCAGGGGCGGACTAGCGGGAACCGGGGAGCTGTTTTTT,CASRGGLAGTGELFF
TRBD2,TRBJ2-3,TRBV5-4,.,TGTGCCAGCAGCCGGGGACTAGCGGGGGATCGGGATACGCAGTATTTT,CASSRGLAGDRDTQYF
.,TRBJ2-7,TRBV5-4,.,TGTGCCAGCAGCCCCGGGACTCACTCCTACGAGCAGTACTTC,CASSPGTHSYEQYF
TRBD2,TRBJ2-5,TRBV3-1/TRBV3-2,.,TGTGCCAGCAGCCAAAGAGCGGGGTGGGGTGAGACCCAGTACTTC,CASSQRAGWGETQYF
.,TRBJ2-3,TRBV18,.,TGTGCCAGCTCACCACTTTCAACAGATACGCAGTATTTT,CASSPLSTDTQYF
.,TRBJ1-3,TRBV27,.,TGTGCCAGCAGGGGACTCGACACCCTCTCTGGAAACACCATATATTTT,CASRGLDTLSGNTIYF
TRBD1,TRBJ1-4,TRBV6-5,.,TGTGCCAGCAGTTACCAGACAGGGGGCAATAATGAAAAACTGTTTTTT,CASSYQTGGNNEKLFF
TRBD1,TRBJ2-1,TRBV4-1,.,TGCGCCAGCAGCCAAGCGGGACAGGGTTACAATGAGCAGTTCTTC,CASSQAGQGYNEQFF
TRBD2,TRBJ2-1,TRBV30,.,TGTGCCTGGCTAGCGGGGGGGCCTTGGGATGAGCAGTTCTTC,CAWLAGGPWDEQFF
TRBD1,TRBJ1-1,TRBV4-1,.,TGCGCCAGCAGCCTAATTTTTGGGACAGGGGTGAACACTGAAGCTTTCTTT,CASSLIFGTGVNTEAFF
.,TRBJ2-3,TRBV3-1/TRBV3-2,.,TGTGCCAGCAGCCAAGATCTGAGGTCGACAGATACGCAGTATTTT,CASSQDLRSTDTQYF
.,TRBJ2-1,TRBV11-2,few,TGTGCCAGCAGCTTAAGGGCAGGGGGGTACAATGAGCAGTTCTTC,CASSLRAGGYNEQFF
TRBD2,TRBJ2-6,TRBV6-5,.,TGTGCCACCCGCGGGGGTTCCTCTGGGGCCAACGTCCTGACTTTC,CATRGGSSGANVLTF
.,TRBJ2-6,TRBV9,.,TGTGCCAGCAGCGCCTACAGGGCCGCGCATACTGGGGCCAACGTCCTGACTTTC,CASSAYRAAHTGANVLTF
.,TRBJ2-1,TRBV11-2,.,TGTGCCAGCAGCTTAGGTTTGCGGTTCCCTTACAATGAGCAGTTCTTC,CASSLGLRFPYNEQFF
.,TRBJ1-3,TRBV6-2/TRBV6-3,.,TGTGCCAGCAGTTACTCTGGGAGTTCTGGAAACACCATATATTTT,CASSYSGSSGNTIYF
.,TRBJ2-3,TRBV19,.,TGTGCCAGTACCTTGGGTGGGGGGGCGATCGATACGCAGTATTTT,CASTLGGGAIDTQYF